The 32 T cell receptor beta chains given below trace back to one sample, sequenced in a study of T cell changes during pregnancy in multiple sclerosis. The method was immunoSEQ multiplex PCR; TCRdb's version includes in-frame clones alone and lacks a portion of them. This table holds around 50,000 clones, more than 80% found once. The sample was CD8+ T cells from peripheral blood mononuclear cells, taken in the second trimester of pregnancy. The receptor source for this set is a female donor with multiple sclerosis, enrolled in a pregnancy study.

This clone was seen only a few times. The J gene is TRBJ2-5, the V gene TRBV28; D gene uncertain. The CDR3 has 12 amino acids. The germline V gene has CDR1 MDHEN and CDR2 SYDVKM. The V gene lost 5 bases and the J gene lost 3 bases, with 7 bases spanning the gap. CDR3 sequence (DNA): TGTGCCAGCAGTGACGGAGAAGAGACCCAGTACTTC. Amino acid sequence: CASSDGEETQYF. The full variable domain, its missing parts supplied by reference TRBV28 and TRBJ2-5, is DVKVTQSSRYLVKRTGEKVFLECVQDMDHENMFWYRQDPGLGLRLIYFSYDVKMKEKGDIPEGYSVSREKKERFSLILESASTNQTSMYLCASSDGEETQYFGPGTRLLVL.

V and J are TRBV5-4 and TRBJ2-5; D ambiguous. The germline V gene has CDR1 SGHNT and CDR2 YYREEE (reference sequence). V was clipped by 4 bases and J by 5 bases, with 9 bases between them. The CDR3 runs 12 residues. The CDR3 is CASSPSEETQYF. In DNA, the CDR3 is TGTGCCAGCAGCCCTAGTGAGGAGACCCAGTACTTC.

V and J are TRBV13 and TRBJ2-3, with D tentatively TRBD2 (6 bases). Germline CDR1 and CDR2: PRHDT and FYEKMQ (reference sequence). This CDR3 has 13 residues. V was cut by 3 bases and J by 11 bases, with 15 bases left in between. The CDR3 here is CASSFQGGREQYF. As DNA, the CDR3 is TGTGCCAGCAGCTTCCAGGGCGGGCGGGAGCAGTATTTT.

The rearrangement uses TRBV6-5 and TRBJ2-7; 8 nucleotides agree with TRBD1. J was trimmed by 1 base and V by 5 bases; bases with no gene match: 4. The CDR3 runs to 14 residues. The V gene's germline CDR1 is MNHEY and CDR2 SVGAGI. The CDR3 bases are TGTGCCAGCAGTGGACAGGGTAGTTCCTACGAGCAGTACTTC. Residues: CASSGQGSSYEQYF.

The CDR3 DNA reads TGTGCCAGCAGCCAAAACGAGAACTATGGCTACACCTTC. Translation gives CASSQNENYGYTF. The V call is TRBV14, the J call TRBJ1-2; D gene uncertain. The CDR3 sequence is 13 residues long. Between the trimmed V and J ends, which lost 2 bases and 2 bases, there was a span of 6 bases. Germline V CDR1 and CDR2: SGHDN, FVKESK.

This clone was recorded once. This may be a read error, as it is one base from a much larger clone. The same CDR3 also results from other DNA sequences found in this sample. This chain uses TRBV6-1 with TRBJ2-3; 11 positions agree with TRBD2. CDR3 length: 15 amino acids. The germline V gene encodes CDR1 MNHNS and CDR2 SASEGT. Losses at the gene ends were 2 bases for V and 4 bases for J; bases not matched to a gene: 2. CDR3: CASSELAGGPDTQYF. The CDR3 bases are TGTGCCAGCAGTGAACTAGCGGGGGGCCCAGATACGCAGTATTTT.

The chain couples TRBV5-8 to TRBJ2-2; 7 positions agree with TRBD1. Germline lookup yields CDR1 SGHTS and CDR2 YDEGEE. V was pared by 2 bases and J by 11 bases, with 6 bases of the junction left unmatched. The CDR3 is made up of 13 amino acids. As DNA, the CDR3 is TGTGCCAGCAGCTTTGCAGGGGGTATAGAGCTGTTTTTT. It is translated as CASSFAGGIELFF.

This chain joins TRBV6-5 and TRBJ2-1, with 9 bases aligning to TRBD1. Germline assignment: CDR1 MNHEY and CDR2 SVGAGI. V shed 4 bases and J 5 bases; nucleotides not matched to a gene: 3. This CDR3 comprises 14 residues. CDR3 sequence: CASSWTGANNEQFF. DNA for the CDR3: TGTGCCAGCAGTTGGACAGGGGCCAACAATGAGCAGTTCTTC.

This clone was counted once. The chain recombines TRBV10-1 with TRBJ2-1; D gene uncertain. This CDR3 has 14 amino acids. The germline V gene encodes CDR1 WNHNN and CDR2 SYGVQD (reference sequence). Trimming left V 4 bases short and J 8 bases short, with 15 bases between. CDR3 in DNA: TGCGCCAGCAGTGCCACAACAATCCTAGATGAGCAGTTCTTC. It specifies CASSATTILDEQFF.

This clone came up once. The rearrangement joins TRBV18 to TRBJ1-4; D not certain. Trimming took off 2 bases at V and 1 base at J, with 11 bases between the two ends. The CDR3 has 16 residues. Germline CDR1 KGHSH, CDR2 LQKENI. In DNA, the CDR3 is TGTGCCAGCTCACCAAGCCCTAGAGGAACTAATGAAAAACTGTTTTTT. Translated, it gives CASSPSPRGTNEKLFF. Full variable domain (outside the CDR3, taken from reference TRBV18 and TRBJ1-4): NAGVMQNPRHLVRRRGQEARLRCSPMKGHSHVYWYRQLPEEGLKFMVYLQKENIIDESGMPKERFSAEFPKEGPSILRIQQVVRGDSAAYFCASSPSPRGTNEKLFFGSGTQLSVL.

The rearrangement uses TRBV5-4 and TRBJ2-3, with TRBD1 matching 8 bases. The CDR3 is made up of 17 amino acids. Germline loops: CDR1 SGHNT, CDR2 YYREEE (reference sequence). Trimming cost V 1 base and J 5 bases; bases outside gene matches: 12. In nucleotides, the CDR3 is TGTGCCAGCAGCTTGTCAGAGACAGGGGTAGGAAGAGATACGCAGTATTTT. It specifies CASSLSETGVGRDTQYF.

The CDR3 loop is CASRDRGNALEAFF. The CDR3 DNA reads TGTGCCAGCAGGGACAGGGGGAACGCTCTAGAAGCTTTCTTT. The V call is TRBV6-1, the J call TRBJ1-1; 10 nucleotides align to TRBD1. This CDR3 comprises 14 residues. CDR1 is MNHNS and CDR2 is SASEGT in the germline V gene. J lost 8 bases, V lost 6 bases, and 9 bases had no gene match.

The gene calls are TRBV7-9 and TRBJ1-6; D remains unclear. This CDR3 has 14 residues. Germline CDR1 is SEHNR and CDR2 is FQNEAQ (reference sequence). Trimming left V 3 bases short and J 9 bases short, with 12 bases between. CDR3 amino acids: CASSFLLTGSPLHF. The CDR3 DNA is TGTGCCAGCAGCTTTTTACTGACGGGTTCACCCCTCCACTTT.

J is TRBJ1-2 and V is TRBV27, with D unresolved. CDR1 is MNHEY, CDR2 SMNVEV, per germline (reference sequence). This CDR3 has 15 amino acids. The ends were cut back, 5 bases at V and 3 bases at J, with 16 bases in the middle. The CDR3 coding sequence is TGTGCCAGCAGTCCCCAAACTCCATCCTACTATGGCTACACCTTC. Its protein product is CASSPQTPSYYGYTF.

This clone was counted a single time. The genes are TRBV29-1 and TRBJ1-2; 10 bases are a match to TRBD1. This CDR3 has 13 residues. V shed 7 bases, J shed 3 bases, and the junction held 5 bases outside the gene matches. The germline V gene has CDR1 SQVTM and CDR2 ANQGSEA. CDR3 sequence reads: CSAGTGEHYGYTF. In DNA, the CDR3 is TGCAGCGCAGGGACAGGGGAGCACTATGGCTACACCTTC.

Concerning this clone itself: At one boundary the junction diverges from the germline segment, which might be a read error. Within the sample, other DNA sequences also encode this same CDR3. The J gene is TRBJ1-6, the V gene TRBV9, with a tentative D call TRBD1 (5 bases). Germline loops: CDR1 SGDLS, CDR2 YYNGEE. The CDR3 loop spans 16 amino acids. CDR3 bases: TGTGCTAGCAGCGTGGATTGGACGGGGGAAGATTCACCCCTCCACTTT. Its translation is CASSVDWTGEDSPLHF.

Only one count was recorded for this clone. V usage is TRBV6-1 and J usage is TRBJ2-1; 9 bases are a match to TRBD1. CDR1 and CDR2 from the germline V gene are MNHNS and SASEGT. The trim removed 5 bases at V and 6 bases at J, leaving 8 bases unmatched. The CDR3 length is 15 residues. CDR3 DNA sequence: TGTGCCAGCAGTCAGCAGACAGGGGGAATCAATGAGCAGTTCTTC. It specifies CASSQQTGGINEQFF.

This clone appeared once. The chain combines TRBV27 with TRBJ2-7, with 10 bases that match TRBD1. The CDR3 consists of 16 residues. CDR1 and CDR2 from the germline V gene are MNHEY and SMNVEV (reference sequence). The J segment lost 2 bases and the V segment lost 8 bases, leaving 12 bases of the junction unmatched. CDR3 amino acids: CASADDPGQGTYEQYF. CDR3 bases: TGTGCCAGCGCAGACGACCCGGGACAGGGGACCTACGAGCAGTACTTC.

The chain recombines TRBV19 with TRBJ2-2, with 13 bases identical to TRBD2. Germline values: CDR1 LNHDA, CDR2 SQIVND (reference sequence). The trim removed 0 bases at V and 4 bases at J, leaving 2 bases unmatched. CDR3 length: 17 residues. Written as DNA, the CDR3 is TGTGCCAGTAGTATAGACGGGACTAGCGGGGCCACCGGGGAGCTGTTTTTT. Translated, it gives CASSIDGTSGATGELFF.

The chain recombines TRBV25-1 with TRBJ1-4, with D tentatively TRBD1 (5 bases). With 3 bases removed from V and 3 bases from J, the gap between germline ends came to 11 bases. The CDR3 runs 15 residues. Germline CDR1 and CDR2: MGHDK and SYGVNS. CDR3 sequence (DNA): TGTGCCAGCAGTGAGGAACAGGACCCTAATGAAAAACTGTTTTTT. It yields the protein CASSEEQDPNEKLFF.

This clone appeared once. The chain has TRBV27 and TRBJ2-7, with a possible D match to TRBD1 (6 bases). CDR3 length: 12 amino acids. V shed 5 bases and J shed 6 bases, with 11 bases lying between them. The germline CDR1 and CDR2 sequences are MNHEY and SMNVEV (reference sequence). The DNA of the CDR3 is TGTGCCAGCAGTCAAACAGGGTTCGAGCAGTACTTC. Its translation: CASSQTGFEQYF.

This sequence joins TRBV5-8 and TRBJ1-5; no clear D. This CDR3 comprises 15 residues. Trimming removed 4 bases at V and 2 bases at J, with 13 bases between. Per the germline V gene, CDR1 is SGHTS and CDR2 is YDEGEE. This CDR3 is CASSAADYGNQPQHF. The CDR3 DNA reads as TGTGCCAGCAGCGCCGCGGATTATGGCAATCAGCCCCAGCATTTT.

A remark on this clone: Within the sample, other DNA sequences also encode this same CDR3. V and J are TRBV9 and TRBJ2-2; D unresolved. Germline V gene sequence: CDR1 SGDLS, CDR2 YYNGEE. The CDR3 covers 11 residues. Trimming cost V 5 bases and J 6 bases, with 5 bases left between them. DNA of the CDR3: TGTGCCAGCAGTGACTCCGGGGAGCTGTTTTTT. Its protein is CASSDSGELFF.

V gene TRBV13 combines with J gene TRBJ1-1, with D uncertain. This CDR3 contains 15 residues. Germline V gives CDR1 PRHDT, CDR2 FYEKMQ (reference sequence). Deletions cut 2 bases from V and 0 bases from J, with 10 bases between. CDR3 coding DNA: TGTGCCAGCAGCTTAAGAGGCCACTTGAACACTGAAGCTTTCTTT. This translates into CASSLRGHLNTEAFF.

This rearrangement joins TRBV11-3 to TRBJ2-5; D is unclear. The CDR3 length is 16 residues. The germline V and J ends were trimmed by 0 bases and 2 bases, with 13 bases remaining between them. In germline, CDR1 is SGHNT, CDR2 YENEEA. In DNA, the CDR3 is TGTGCCAGCAGCTTAGATAGTCACCCCTTACAAGAGACCCAGTACTTC. It translates to CASSLDSHPLQETQYF.

The CDR3: CASSSRDRVTDTQYF. The CDR3 DNA is TGTGCCAGCAGTTCCCGGGACAGAGTTACAGATACGCAGTATTTT. The chain couples TRBV28 to TRBJ2-3; 7 bases are shared with TRBD1. The ends lost 4 bases at V and 3 bases at J; junction bases unmatched: 7. CDR3 length: 15 amino acids. Germline V gene data show CDR1 as MDHEN and CDR2 as SYDVKM.

The chain employs TRBV2 and TRBJ2-1, with 7 bases that match TRBD2. Germline CDR1 and CDR2: SNHLY and FYNNEI. CDR3 length equals 14 residues. The V gene end was trimmed by 4 bases and the J gene end by 8 bases; junction bases not matched to a gene: 8. CDR3 sequence: CASSATGTMHEQFF. DNA for the CDR3: TGTGCCAGCAGTGCAACCGGGACTATGCATGAGCAGTTCTTC.

This rearrangement joins TRBV5-1 to TRBJ1-1; D gene unclear. Germline assignment: CDR1 SGHRS and CDR2 YFSETQ. V was shortened by 7 bases and J by 5 bases, with 12 bases between the two germline ends. This CDR3 region has 12 residues. DNA for the CDR3: TGCGCCAGCCGGTCCGACTGGACTGAAGCTTTCTTT. Protein product: CASRSDWTEAFF.

The chain links TRBV15 to TRBJ2-5; TRBD2 agrees at 9 bases. Germline CDR1 and CDR2: LNHNV and YYDKDF (reference sequence). With 3 bases clipped from V and 4 bases from J, the junction kept 6 bases outside the gene matches. This CDR3 contains 15 residues. CDR3 in amino acids: CATSSLSGGGETQYF. In DNA, the CDR3 is TGTGCCACCAGCAGCCTTAGCGGGGGTGGAGAGACCCAGTACTTC. The full variable domain, rest sourced from reference TRBV15 and TRBJ2-5, is DAMVIQNPRYQVTQFGKPVTLSCSQTLNHNVMYWYQQKSSQAPKLLFHYYDKDFNNEADTPDNFQSRRPNTSFCFLDIRSPGLGDTAMYLCATSSLSGGGETQYFGPGTRLLVL.

In its sample, this clone was seen once. The CDR3, as DNA: TGTGCCAGCAGCTCCGGGACAGGACTTCAGCCCCAGCATTTT. Translation gives CASSSGTGLQPQHF. J is TRBJ1-5 and V is TRBV5-6; 8 nucleotides agree with TRBD1. Germline loops: CDR1 SGHDT, CDR2 YYEEEE. V shed 3 bases and J 6 bases; nucleotides not matched to a gene: 5. This CDR3 is 14 amino acids long.

The J gene is TRBJ2-7, the V gene TRBV9; D might be TRBD2 (7 bases). CDR3 length equals 15 residues. Germline CDR1 is SGDLS and CDR2 is YYNGEE. The V end lost 0 bases, the J end lost 5 bases, and 15 bases lay between the germline ends. The CDR3 bases are TGTGCCAGCAGCGTAGGGGGGGCGGGGGACCACGAGCAGTACTTC. Protein sequence: CASSVGGAGDHEQYF.

The count of this clone is one. The CDR3 sequence is CASSLEDSYEQYF. CDR3 nucleotides: TGTGCCAGCAGCTTAGAAGACAGCTACGAGCAGTACTTC. The V gene is TRBV7-9, the J gene TRBJ2-7; tentatively, D is TRBD1 (5 bases). The CDR3 extends over 13 amino acids. The V and J ends lost 1 base and 3 bases respectively, with 7 bases between them. Looked up from germline, CDR1 is SEHNR and CDR2 is FQNEAQ (reference sequence).